Listed here are 27 T cell receptor beta chains from one sample, sequenced in a study of cytomegalovirus exposure and HLA in healthy donors. The protocol was immunoSEQ multiplex PCR, while the TCRdb copy is restricted to in-frame clones and leaves out a portion. The table lists over 150,000 clones, 85% of them singletons. The sample comprised PBMCs. These receptors were collected from a man between 18 and 35 years old in good health and CMV-seropositive.

The chain carries TRBV6-1 and TRBJ2-5; 8 bases line up with TRBD2. With 6 bases clipped from V and 4 bases from J, the junction kept 4 bases outside the gene matches. Germline CDR1 MNHNS, CDR2 SASEGT. CDR3 length: 13 amino acids. The CDR3 DNA is TGTGCCAGCAGACTCGGGGGGGCAGAGACCCAGTACTTC. Its protein is CASRLGGAETQYF.

The chain recombines TRBV5-1 with TRBJ2-1; 8 bases are a match to TRBD1. The germline CDR1 and CDR2 sequences are SGHRS and YFSETQ. This CDR3 comprises 16 residues. The ends lost 4 bases at V and 2 bases at J; junction bases unmatched: 8. In DNA, the CDR3 is TGCGCCAGCAGCCCTCCGGACAGGGACACCTACAATGAGCAGTTCTTC. It codes for CASSPPDRDTYNEQFF.

This chain links TRBV4-1 with TRBJ1-1; the D gene is possibly TRBD1 (5 bases). With 0 bases removed from V and 6 bases from J, the gap between germline ends came to 11 bases. Germline V gives CDR1 MGHRA, CDR2 YSYEKL. The CDR3 totals 14 residues. CDR3 residues: CASSQEPLGAEAFF. The CDR3 coding sequence is TGCGCCAGCAGCCAAGAACCCTTAGGGGCTGAAGCTTTCTTT.

The V and J genes are TRBV5-1 and TRBJ1-1; D may be TRBD1 (5 bases). From germline, CDR1 is SGHRS and CDR2 YFSETQ. The CDR3 covers 15 residues. V was shortened by 4 bases and J by 6 bases, with 19 bases between the two germline ends. CDR3 sequence: CASSRDGGGLAEAFF. The CDR3 bases are TGCGCCAGCAGCCGGGATGGGGGAGGACTAGCTGAAGCTTTCTTT.

This chain connects TRBV5-6 to TRBJ1-3, with D unclear. V was trimmed by 4 bases and J by 0 bases, leaving 14 bases between them. Per the germline V gene, CDR1 is SGHDT and CDR2 is YYEEEE. CDR3 size: 16 residues. DNA of the CDR3: TGTGCCAGCAGCGGTCGGGATCTTTCCTCTGGAAACACCATATATTTT. Protein sequence: CASSGRDLSSGNTIYF.

This sequence joins TRBV25-1 and TRBJ1-1; no clear D gene. V gave up 4 bases and J gave up 7 bases, with 10 bases separating them. Germline values: CDR1 MGHDK, CDR2 SYGVNS. This CDR3 contains 12 residues. The CDR3 loop reads CASSAPGNEAFF. CDR3 DNA: TGTGCCAGCAGTGCCCCCGGTAATGAAGCTTTCTTT.

The sample holds one count of this clone. V is TRBV4-1 and J is TRBJ1-5, with 11 bases lining up with TRBD1. Trimming cost V 6 bases and J 2 bases; bases outside gene matches: 3. The CDR3 is 15 residues long. CDR1 is MGHRA, CDR2 YSYEKL, per germline. DNA for the CDR3: TGCGCCAGCAGGGGGACAGGGGGTGGCAATCAGCCCCAGCATTTT. Amino acid sequence: CASRGTGGGNQPQHF.

This rearrangement joins TRBV6-6 to TRBJ2-3; tentatively, D is TRBD1 (6 bases). The CDR3 spans 13 residues. The V and J ends lost 4 bases and 4 bases respectively, with 9 bases between them. The V gene's germline CDR1 is MNHNY and CDR2 SVGAGI (reference sequence). CDR3 residues: CASSWTDSDTQYF. The CDR3 DNA is TGTGCCAGCAGTTGGACAGACTCAGATACGCAGTATTTT.

This chain joins TRBV28 and TRBJ2-3, with 10 bases lining up with TRBD2. The CDR3 runs 17 residues. The V gene's germline CDR1 is MDHEN and CDR2 SYDVKM. V lost 4 bases to trimming and J lost 1 base; unmatched junction nucleotides: 8. The CDR3 is CASSWPSGRGGTDTQYF. The CDR3 region has the DNA TGTGCCAGCAGTTGGCCTAGCGGGAGAGGCGGCACAGATACGCAGTATTTT.

The chain recombines TRBV11-2 with TRBJ2-7; D may be TRBD1 (6 bases). Germline V gene data show CDR1 as SGHAT and CDR2 as FQNNGV. Trimming removed 5 bases from V and 1 base from J, with 6 bases in between. CDR3 size: 12 residues. CDR3 region: CASSGQSYEQYF. The CDR3 DNA reads TGTGCCAGCAGCGGACAGTCCTACGAGCAGTACTTC.

The chain joins TRBV2 to TRBJ1-1, with TRBD1 matching over 7 bases. The CDR3 consists of 13 residues. The ends lost 6 bases at V and 4 bases at J; junction bases unmatched: 5. CDR1 and CDR2 from the germline V gene are SNHLY and FYNNEI. DNA of the CDR3: TGTGCCAGCAGGACAGGGCCGGGCACTGAAGCTTTCTTT. This gives the protein CASRTGPGTEAFF.

The chain carries TRBV7-8 and TRBJ2-3; possibly TRBD1 for D (6 bases). The CDR3 is made up of 16 amino acids. From germline, CDR1 is SGHVS and CDR2 FQNEAQ. Deletions cut 2 bases from V and 5 bases from J, with 17 bases between. CDR3 DNA sequence: TGTGCCAGCAGCTTACCCGGGACACCGTCCGGAGATACGCAGTATTTT. Residues: CASSLPGTPSGDTQYF.

The chain combines TRBV6-6 with TRBJ2-1; D ambiguous. The germline gives CDR1 MNHNY, CDR2 SVGAGI (reference sequence). Trimming took 5 bases from V and 0 from J, leaving 8 bases between them. There are 14 residues in the CDR3. CDR3 coding DNA: TGTGCCAGCAGTCCATTGAGCTCCTACAATGAGCAGTTCTTC. Residues: CASSPLSSYNEQFF.

V and J are TRBV10-2 and TRBJ2-7; D is ambiguous. V gave up 8 bases and J gave up 5 bases, with 13 bases separating them. The CDR3 has 12 amino acids. Per the germline V gene, CDR1 is WSHSY and CDR2 is SAAADI. CDR3 amino acids: CASSGSPDEQYF. For the CDR3, the DNA is TGCGCCAGCTCCGGGTCTCCAGACGAGCAGTACTTC.

This clone was recorded many times. The chain uses TRBV7-2 and TRBJ2-2, with 8 nucleotides matching TRBD2. Germline loops: CDR1 SGHTA, CDR2 FQGNSA. Losses at the gene ends were 1 base for V and 5 bases for J; bases not matched to a gene: 9. The CDR3 spans 17 residues. The CDR3 reads CASSLVHGRARTGELFF. As DNA, the CDR3 is TGTGCCAGCAGCTTAGTCCACGGGAGGGCCCGAACCGGGGAGCTGTTTTTT.

The rearrangement joins TRBV12-5 to TRBJ2-3; 7 positions match TRBD2. Per the germline V gene, CDR1 is LGHNT and CDR2 is FRNRAP. The CDR3 has 16 residues. The V segment lost 2 bases and the J segment 2 bases; nucleotides outside the gene matches: 7. DNA for the CDR3: TGTGCTAGTGGTTTGTGGTTGGGGGGGAACACAGATACGCAGTATTTT. Residues: CASGLWLGGNTDTQYF.

The rearrangement uses TRBV6-4 and TRBJ2-3, with 10 bases lining up with TRBD1. Germline-derived CDR1 and CDR2 are MRHNA and SNTAGT. With V trimmed by 2 bases and J by 4 bases, 0 bases remained unmatched. This CDR3 region has 14 residues. The CDR3 region is CASSDGQGADTQYF. CDR3 nucleotides: TGTGCCAGCAGTGACGGACAGGGGGCAGATACGCAGTATTTT.

The chain joins TRBV4-1 to TRBJ1-1; D ambiguous. Germline-derived CDR1 and CDR2 are MGHRA and YSYEKL. CDR3 size: 12 residues. V dropped 7 bases and J dropped 7 bases, with 13 bases sitting between them. CDR3 nucleotide sequence: TGCGCCAGCACCAGTCTCATTAATGAAGCTTTCTTT. Translating it yields CASTSLINEAFF.

The chain is built from TRBV18 and TRBJ2-3, with D possibly TRBD2 on 6 matching bases. The CDR3 length is 14 residues. Germline V gives CDR1 KGHSH, CDR2 LQKENI. Trimming removed 3 bases at V and 6 bases at J, with 13 bases between. CDR3 amino acids: CASSPPVGGDTQYF. The CDR3 coding sequence is TGTGCCAGCTCACCCCCCGTTGGAGGGGATACGCAGTATTTT.

The chain recombines TRBV27 with TRBJ2-7; the match to TRBD2 covers 9 bases. V lost 5 bases, J lost 3 bases, and 5 bases stayed unmatched. Germline V gene lookup returns CDR1 MNHEY and CDR2 SMNVEV (reference sequence). The CDR3 has 14 residues. The CDR3 DNA reads TGTGCCAGCAGTACCGGGACTAGCAGCTACGAGCAGTACTTC. This translates into CASSTGTSSYEQYF.

In its sample, this clone was seen a few times. This chain links TRBV6-6 with TRBJ2-7; D possibly corresponds to TRBD2 (6 bases). Trimming shortened V by 8 bases and J by 4 bases, and 6 bases separated the two germline ends. The CDR3 is 10 residues long. CDR1 is MNHNY and CDR2 is SVGAGI in the germline V gene (reference sequence). This chain's CDR3 is CASAGYEQYF. Written as DNA, the CDR3 is TGTGCCAGCGCGGGGTACGAGCAGTACTTC.

This rearrangement joins TRBV6-6 to TRBJ2-5; TRBD2 is a possible D gene (5 bases). The CDR3 runs 12 residues. V gave up 6 bases and J gave up 4 bases, with 9 bases separating them. The germline gives CDR1 MNHNY, CDR2 SVGAGI (reference sequence). The CDR3 nucleotides read TGTGCCAGCAGAGGGAGCGGAGAGACCCAGTACTTC. Translation gives CASRGSGETQYF.

The sample holds one count of this clone. The V and J genes are TRBV27 and TRBJ2-3; D might be TRBD2 (6 bases). V shed 10 bases and J shed 4 bases, with 24 bases lying between them. This CDR3 spans 16 amino acids. Germline CDR1 MNHEY, CDR2 SMNVEV (reference sequence). In DNA form, the CDR3 reads TGTGCCACCGCCCCGTGGGAGGCGGGACTTCCAGATACGCAGTATTTT. This gives the protein CATAPWEAGLPDTQYF.

This chain links TRBV27 with TRBJ2-1, with 7 bases aligning to TRBD2. The CDR3 is 14 residues long. The ends lost 7 bases at V and 0 bases at J; junction bases unmatched: 3. The germline CDR1 and CDR2 sequences are MNHEY and SMNVEV (reference sequence). The CDR3 DNA follows: TGTGCCAGCACACGCGGGAGCTCCTACAATGAGCAGTTCTTC. The encoded protein is CASTRGSSYNEQFF.

The genes are TRBV5-6 and TRBJ2-1; 9 nucleotides match TRBD1. Germline values: CDR1 SGHDT, CDR2 YYEEEE. V lost 1 base, J lost 6 bases, and 8 bases stayed unmatched. This CDR3 region has 16 residues. The CDR3 nucleotides are TGTGCCAGCAGCTTGTGGGACAGGGAAGGTAGCAATGAGCAGTTCTTC. Translation: CASSLWDREGSNEQFF. Full variable domain (missing parts from reference TRBV5-6 and TRBJ2-1): DAGVTQSPTHLIKTRGQQVTLRCSPKSGHDTVSWYQQALGQGPQFIFQYYEEEERQRGNFPDRFSGHQFPNYSSELNVNALLLGDSALYLCASSLWDREGSNEQFFGPGTRLTVL.

This chain joins TRBV5-1 and TRBJ1-5, with 7 nucleotides matching TRBD1. CDR1 and CDR2 (germline): SGHRS, YFSETQ. The CDR3 covers 16 residues. V gave up 3 bases and J gave up 3 bases; unmatched junction bases: 9. CDR3 residues: CASSSGPGQNNQPQHF. As DNA, the CDR3 is TGCGCCAGCAGCTCAGGACCGGGACAGAACAATCAGCCCCAGCATTTT.

The V call is TRBV7-8, the J call TRBJ2-5, with 8 bases lining up with TRBD1. Trimming at V came to 1 base and at J to 4 bases, leaving 5 bases not matched to a gene. This CDR3 region has 15 residues. Germline values: CDR1 SGHVS, CDR2 FQNEAQ. DNA for the CDR3: TGTGCCAGCAGCTTAGTCGGACAGGGTGGAGAGACCCAGTACTTC. Amino acid sequence: CASSLVGQGGETQYF.